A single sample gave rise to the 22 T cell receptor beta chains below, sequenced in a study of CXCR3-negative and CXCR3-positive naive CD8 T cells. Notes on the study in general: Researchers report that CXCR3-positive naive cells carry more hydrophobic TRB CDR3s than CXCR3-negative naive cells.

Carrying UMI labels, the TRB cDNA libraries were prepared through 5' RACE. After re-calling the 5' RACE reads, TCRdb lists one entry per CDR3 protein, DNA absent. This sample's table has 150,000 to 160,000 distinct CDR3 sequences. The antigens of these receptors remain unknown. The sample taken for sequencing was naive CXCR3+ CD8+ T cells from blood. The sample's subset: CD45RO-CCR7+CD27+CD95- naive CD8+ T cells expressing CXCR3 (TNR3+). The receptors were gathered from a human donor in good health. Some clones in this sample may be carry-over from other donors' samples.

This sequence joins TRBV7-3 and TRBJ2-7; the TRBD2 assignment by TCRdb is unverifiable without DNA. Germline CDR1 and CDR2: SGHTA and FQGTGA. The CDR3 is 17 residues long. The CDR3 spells CASSFRVTSRSSYEQYF.

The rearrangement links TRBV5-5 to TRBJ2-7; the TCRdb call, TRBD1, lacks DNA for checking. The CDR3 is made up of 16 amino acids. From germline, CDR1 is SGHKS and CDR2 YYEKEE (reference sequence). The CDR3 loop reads CASSPNPGQDSYEQYF.

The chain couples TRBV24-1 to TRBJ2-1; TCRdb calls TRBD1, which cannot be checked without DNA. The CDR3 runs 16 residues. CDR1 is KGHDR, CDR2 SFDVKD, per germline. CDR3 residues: CATSTLVSPGGNEQFF.

CDR3 sequence: CASSDSTSWNTGELFF. The chain joins TRBV6-4 to TRBJ2-2; TCRdb picks TRBD2, but there is no DNA to check that call. CDR1 and CDR2 (germline): MRHNA, SNTAGT. The CDR3 sequence is 16 residues long.

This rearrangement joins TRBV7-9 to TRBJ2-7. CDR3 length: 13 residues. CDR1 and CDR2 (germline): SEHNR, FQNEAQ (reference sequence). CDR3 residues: CASSSPAEYEQYF.

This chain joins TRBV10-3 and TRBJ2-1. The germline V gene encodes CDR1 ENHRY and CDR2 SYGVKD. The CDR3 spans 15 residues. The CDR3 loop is CAISEETVTGNEQFF.

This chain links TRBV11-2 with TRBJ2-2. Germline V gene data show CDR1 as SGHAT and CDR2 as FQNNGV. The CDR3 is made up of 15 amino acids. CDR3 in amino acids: CASSFFSANTGELFF.

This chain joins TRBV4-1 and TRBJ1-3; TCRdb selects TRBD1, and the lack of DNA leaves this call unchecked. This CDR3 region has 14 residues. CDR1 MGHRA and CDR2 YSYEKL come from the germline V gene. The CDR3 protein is CASGTAYSGNTIYF.

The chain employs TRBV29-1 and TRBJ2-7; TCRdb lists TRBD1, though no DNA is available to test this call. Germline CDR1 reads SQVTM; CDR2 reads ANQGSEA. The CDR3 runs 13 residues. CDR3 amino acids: CSVRDRGPYEQYF.

The CDR3 protein is CASSVEAGVAYNEQFF. This rearrangement joins TRBV9 to TRBJ2-1. Germline CDR1 SGDLS, CDR2 YYNGEE. This CDR3 comprises 16 residues.

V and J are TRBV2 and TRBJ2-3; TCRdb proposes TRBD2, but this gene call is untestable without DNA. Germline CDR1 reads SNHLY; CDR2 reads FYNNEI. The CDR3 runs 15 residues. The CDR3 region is CASSEGTSGPDTQYF.

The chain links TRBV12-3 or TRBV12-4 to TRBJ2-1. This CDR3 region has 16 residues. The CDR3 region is CASSLEGIMADNEQFF.

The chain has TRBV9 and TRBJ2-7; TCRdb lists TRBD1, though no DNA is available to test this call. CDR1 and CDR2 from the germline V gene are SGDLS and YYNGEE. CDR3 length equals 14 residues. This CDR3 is CASSASQGFYEQYF.

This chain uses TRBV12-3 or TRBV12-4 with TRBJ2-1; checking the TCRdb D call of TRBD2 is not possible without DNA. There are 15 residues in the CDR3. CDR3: CASSLLAGGPGEQFF.

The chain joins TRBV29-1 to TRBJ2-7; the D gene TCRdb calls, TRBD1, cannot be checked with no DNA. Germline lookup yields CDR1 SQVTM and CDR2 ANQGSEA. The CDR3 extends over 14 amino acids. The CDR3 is CSVEETSQGYEQYF.

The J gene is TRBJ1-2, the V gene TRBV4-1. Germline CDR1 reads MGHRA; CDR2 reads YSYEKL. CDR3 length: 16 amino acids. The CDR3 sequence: CASSQDVGVLSGGYTF.

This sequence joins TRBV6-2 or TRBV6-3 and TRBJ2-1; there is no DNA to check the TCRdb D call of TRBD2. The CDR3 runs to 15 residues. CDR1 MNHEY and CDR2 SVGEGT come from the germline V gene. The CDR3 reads CASSDRFYRANEQFF.

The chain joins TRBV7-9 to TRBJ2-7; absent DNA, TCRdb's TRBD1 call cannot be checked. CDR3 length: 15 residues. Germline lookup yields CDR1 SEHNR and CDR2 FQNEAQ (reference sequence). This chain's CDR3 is CASSSGHLLSYEQYF.

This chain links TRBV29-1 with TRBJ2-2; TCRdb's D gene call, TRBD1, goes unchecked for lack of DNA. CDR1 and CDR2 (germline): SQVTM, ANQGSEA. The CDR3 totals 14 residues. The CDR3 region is CSPTGDKNTGELFF.

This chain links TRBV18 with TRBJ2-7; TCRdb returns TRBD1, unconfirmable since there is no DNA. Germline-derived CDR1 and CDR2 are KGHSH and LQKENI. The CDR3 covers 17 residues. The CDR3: CASSPSRGQGTTYEQYF. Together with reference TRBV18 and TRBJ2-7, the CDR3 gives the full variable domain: NAGVMQNPRHLVRRRGQEARLRCSPMKGHSHVYWYRQLPEEGLKFMVYLQKENIIDESGMPKERFSAEFPKEGPSILRIQQVVRGDSAAYFCASSPSRGQGTTYEQYFGPGTRLTVT.

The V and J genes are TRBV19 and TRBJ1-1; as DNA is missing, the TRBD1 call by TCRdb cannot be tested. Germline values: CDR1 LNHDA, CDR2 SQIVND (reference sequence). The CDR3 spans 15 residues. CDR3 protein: CASSIFSGGATEAFF. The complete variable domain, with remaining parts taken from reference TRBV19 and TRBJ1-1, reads DGGITQSPKYLFRKEGQNVTLSCEQNLNHDAMYWYRQDPGQGLRLIYYSQIVNDFQKGDIAEGYSVSREKKESFPLTVTSAQKNPTAFYLCASSIFSGGATEAFFGQGTRLTVV.

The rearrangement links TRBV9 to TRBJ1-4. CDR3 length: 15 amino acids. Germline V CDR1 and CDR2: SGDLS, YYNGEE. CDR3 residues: CASSERGTENEKLFF. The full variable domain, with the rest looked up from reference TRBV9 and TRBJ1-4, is DSGVTQTPKHLITATGQRVTLRCSPRSGDLSVYWYQQSLDQGLQFLIQYYNGEERAKGNILERFSAQQFPDLHSELNLSSLELGDSALYFCASSERGTENEKLFFGSGTQLSVL.